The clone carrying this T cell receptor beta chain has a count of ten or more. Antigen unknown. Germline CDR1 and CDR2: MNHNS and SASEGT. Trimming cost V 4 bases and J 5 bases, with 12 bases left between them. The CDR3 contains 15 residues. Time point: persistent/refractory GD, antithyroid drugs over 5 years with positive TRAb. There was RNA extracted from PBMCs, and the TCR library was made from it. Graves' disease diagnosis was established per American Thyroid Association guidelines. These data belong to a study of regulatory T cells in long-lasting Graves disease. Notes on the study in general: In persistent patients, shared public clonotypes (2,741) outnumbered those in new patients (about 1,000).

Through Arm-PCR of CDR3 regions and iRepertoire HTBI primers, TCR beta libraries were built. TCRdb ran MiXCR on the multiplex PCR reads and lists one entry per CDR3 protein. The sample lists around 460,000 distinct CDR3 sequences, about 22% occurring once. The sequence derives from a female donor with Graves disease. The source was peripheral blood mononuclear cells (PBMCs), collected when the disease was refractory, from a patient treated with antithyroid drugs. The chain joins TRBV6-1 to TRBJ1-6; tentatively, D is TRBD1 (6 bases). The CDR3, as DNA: TGTGCCAGCAGTGTACAGGGTCGACATAATTCACCCCTCCACTTT. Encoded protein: CASSVQGRHNSPLHF.